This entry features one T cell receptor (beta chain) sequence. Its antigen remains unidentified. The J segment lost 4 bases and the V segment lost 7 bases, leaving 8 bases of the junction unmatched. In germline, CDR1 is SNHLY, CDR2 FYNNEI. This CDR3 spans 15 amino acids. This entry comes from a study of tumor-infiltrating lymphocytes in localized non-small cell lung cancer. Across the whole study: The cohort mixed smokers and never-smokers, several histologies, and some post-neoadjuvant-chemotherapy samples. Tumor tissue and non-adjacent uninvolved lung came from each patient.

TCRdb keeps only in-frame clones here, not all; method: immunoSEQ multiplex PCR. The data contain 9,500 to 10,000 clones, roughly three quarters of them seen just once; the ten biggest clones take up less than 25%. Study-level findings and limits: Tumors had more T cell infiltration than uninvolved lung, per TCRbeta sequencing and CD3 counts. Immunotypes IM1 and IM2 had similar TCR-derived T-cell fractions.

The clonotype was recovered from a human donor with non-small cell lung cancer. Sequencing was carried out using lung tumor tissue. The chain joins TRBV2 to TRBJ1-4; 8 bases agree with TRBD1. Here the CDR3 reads CASTQSQGVNEKLFF. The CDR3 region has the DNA TGTGCCAGCACCCAATCACAGGGGGTTAATGAAAAACTGTTTTTT.